The source of this T cell receptor (beta chain) is a study of beta chain features in type 1 diabetes. Every sorted population was more than 98% pure. The CDR3 has 12 amino acids. V dropped 2 bases and J dropped 10; count of bases not matched to a gene: 3. The germline CDR1 and CDR2 sequences are MDHEN and SYDVKM. Every bit of the isolated RNA underwent reverse transcription, so sequencing read expressed TCRB transcripts. Some clones are missing from TCRdb's copy, which holds only in-frame ones; the method was immunoSEQ multiplex PCR. Among about 260,000 clones listed, roughly 20% were seen once. Findings of the study overall: Unsettled here was the matter of whether HLA type influences TCRB rearrangement. Patients with Type 1 diabetes showed moderately but significantly shorter TCRB CDR3s in all four CD4+ subsets.

Points on this clone: As yet, its antigen is unknown.

This TCR was recovered from a middle-aged woman with type 1 diabetes. This chain links TRBV28 with TRBJ1-1; TRBD1 aligns across 8 bases. The sequencing input was naive CD4+ T cells from blood. CDR3 sequence reads: CASSLVDRGAFF. CDR3 nucleotide sequence: TGTGCCAGCAGTTTAGTTGACAGGGGAGCTTTCTTT.